Shown below are 9 T cell receptor beta chains from a single sample sequenced in a study of T cell responses to AZD1222 COVID-19 vaccine. Here immunoSEQ multiplex PCR was the method, and the copy in TCRdb shows in-frame clones only, minus some. The sample records tens of thousands of clones, approximately 85% being singletons. The material sequenced was peripheral blood, taken 28 days after the second AZD1222 dose. The receptors were gathered from an adult who received the AZD1222 COVID-19 vaccine.

This rearrangement joins TRBV24-1 to TRBJ2-1, with 10 bases that match TRBD2. The germline V gene has CDR1 KGHDR and CDR2 SFDVKD. Losses at the gene ends were 4 bases for V and 0 bases for J; bases not matched to a gene: 2. The CDR3 runs 16 residues. CDR3 coding DNA: TGTGCCACCAGTGACCCTAGCGGGAGCTCCTACAATGAGCAGTTCTTC. This sequence encodes CATSDPSGSSYNEQFF.

J is TRBJ2-6 and V is TRBV4-2; possible D gene TRBD1, 6 bases. V was clipped by 0 bases and J by 2 bases, with 8 bases between them. There are 16 residues in the CDR3. CDR1 LGHNA and CDR2 YNFKEQ come from the germline V gene. CDR3 bases: TGTGCCAGCAGCCAAGATAAGGGGGCTGGGGCCAACGTCCTGACTTTC. Translated, it gives CASSQDKGAGANVLTF.

The rearrangement joins TRBV2 to TRBJ2-1; 9 bases are a match to TRBD1. The J segment lost 6 bases and the V segment lost 4 bases, leaving 7 bases of the junction unmatched. This CDR3 is 15 amino acids long. From germline, CDR1 is SNHLY and CDR2 FYNNEI. The CDR3 DNA sequence: TGTGCCAGCAGTGCCCGGGACAGGGACTTCAATGAGCAGTTCTTC. This encodes CASSARDRDFNEQFF.

The rearrangement links TRBV5-8 to TRBJ2-6, with TRBD2 identical over 7 bases. V was pared by 4 bases and J by 0 bases, with 4 bases of the junction left unmatched. The CDR3 length is 16 residues. CDR1 and CDR2 from the germline V gene are SGHTS and YDEGEE. CDR3 nucleotide sequence: TGTGCCAGCAGCCGGGGGGACTTCTCTGGGGCCAACGTCCTGACTTTC. It specifies CASSRGDFSGANVLTF.

This clone was detected only a few times. The chain carries TRBV6-1 and TRBJ1-6; perhaps TRBD1 as D (5 bases). The CDR3 totals 14 residues. The V gene's germline CDR1 is MNHNS and CDR2 SASEGT. Trimming took 3 bases from V and 7 from J, leaving 10 bases between them. The CDR3 sequence: CASSDGTENSPLHF. The CDR3, as DNA: TGTGCCAGCAGTGACGGGACTGAGAATTCACCCCTCCACTTT.

The V and J genes are TRBV18 and TRBJ1-3; 8 bases are shared with TRBD1. V dropped 2 bases and J dropped 4; count of bases not matched to a gene: 4. The germline gives CDR1 KGHSH, CDR2 LQKENI. CDR3 length: 15 amino acids. CDR3 nucleotide sequence: TGTGCCAGCTCACCAACGACAGGGGTAGGAAACACCATATATTTT. Amino acid sequence: CASSPTTGVGNTIYF.

V gene TRBV7-9 combines with J gene TRBJ1-6; D is uncertain. The CDR3 has 14 amino acids. Trimming cost V 3 bases and J 5 bases, with 8 bases left between them. Germline assignment: CDR1 SEHNR and CDR2 FQNEAQ (reference sequence). CDR3: CASSFDWDNSPLHF. As DNA, the CDR3 is TGTGCCAGCAGCTTCGACTGGGATAATTCACCCCTCCACTTT.

V and J are TRBV12-3 or TRBV12-4 and TRBJ2-7, with unresolved D. The ends were cut back, 6 bases at V and 9 bases at J, with 15 bases in the middle. The CDR3 length is 12 residues. The CDR3 sequence is CASSSPHTAQYF. CDR3 sequence (DNA): TGTGCCAGCAGCAGTCCCCATACGGCGCAGTACTTC.

The genes are TRBV7-2 and TRBJ2-7, with a weak D call TRBD2 (5 bases). The CDR3 covers 13 residues. Looked up from germline, CDR1 is SGHTA and CDR2 is FQGNSA. Trimming took off 4 bases at V and 6 bases at J, with 13 bases between the two ends. The CDR3 region is CASSSGPGFEQYF. The DNA of the CDR3 is TGTGCCAGCAGCTCCGGCCCGGGGTTCGAGCAGTACTTC.